The 11 T cell receptor beta chains given below trace back to one sample, sequenced in a study of T cells after yellow fever vaccination. TCRdb reanalysed the 5' RACE reads using MiXCR and keeps one entry per CDR3 protein. The sample consists of about 340,000 distinct CDR3 sequences, around 13% of them appearing once. Sequences were derived from CD4+ T cells sorted from PBMCs, sampled 15 days after the yellow fever booster vaccination. Receptor source: a man younger than 30 who received the YFV17D yellow fever vaccine.

The V and J genes are TRBV20-1 and TRBJ1-6, with unresolved D. V dropped 6 bases and J dropped 10 bases, with 16 bases sitting between them. In germline, CDR1 is DFQATT, CDR2 SNEGSKA (reference sequence). This CDR3 is 13 amino acids long. The CDR3 here is CSAPDRYPSPLHF. In DNA form, the CDR3 reads TGCAGTGCCCCCGACCGCTATCCCTCACCCCTCCACTTT.

The chain joins TRBV11-1 to TRBJ2-3, with TRBD2 identical over 13 bases. This CDR3 contains 18 residues. Trimming removed 4 bases from V and 2 bases from J; junction bases left unmatched: 9. CDR1 and CDR2 from the germline V gene are SGHAT and FQDESV (reference sequence). CDR3 residues: CASSSTGTSGDNTDTQYF. DNA for the CDR3: TGTGCCAGCAGCTCAACCGGGACTAGCGGGGACAACACAGATACGCAGTATTTT.

V gene TRBV10-3 combines with J gene TRBJ2-1; D unresolved. The CDR3 consists of 13 residues. Trimming pared 6 bases from V and 5 bases from J, leaving 11 bases between. Germline V gene sequence: CDR1 ENHRY, CDR2 SYGVKD. DNA of the CDR3: TGTGCCATCAGGGGCCTAGATGACAATGAGCAGTTCTTC. Translation: CAIRGLDDNEQFF.

There are many counts of this clonotype. This CDR3 is CASQRGGGRNSPLHF. For the CDR3, the DNA is TGTGCCAGTCAGAGGGGAGGGGGAAGGAATTCACCCCTCCACTTT. The chain carries TRBV6-5 and TRBJ1-6, with D possibly matching TRBD1 (6 bases). Trimming pared 9 bases from V and 7 bases from J, leaving 19 bases between. The CDR3 consists of 15 residues. Germline-derived CDR1 and CDR2 are MNHEY and SVGAGI.

This clonotype was detected a few times. In DNA form, the CDR3 reads TGTGCCAGCAGCTTGCGCCTTAGTAATTCACCCCTCCACTTT. Translation gives CASSLRLSNSPLHF. The V call is TRBV5-4, the J call TRBJ1-6, with D unresolved. Germline V gives CDR1 SGHNT, CDR2 YYREEE (reference sequence). This CDR3 is built from 14 residues. Trimming took off 1 base at V and 6 bases at J, with 8 bases between the two ends.

The table lists this clonotype with many counts. The chain carries TRBV5-1 and TRBJ2-1; 8 positions match TRBD1. V was pared by 0 bases and J by 7 bases, with 6 bases of the junction left unmatched. The CDR3 runs to 15 residues. Germline lookup yields CDR1 SGHRS and CDR2 YFSETQ. CDR3 protein: CASSLELTGENEQFF. The CDR3 DNA sequence: TGCGCCAGCAGCTTGGAGTTGACAGGGGAAAATGAGCAGTTCTTC.

The rearrangement links TRBV2 to TRBJ2-7, with a possible D match to TRBD1 (5 bases). Germline V gene sequence: CDR1 SNHLY, CDR2 FYNNEI. Trimming stripped 7 bases from V and 0 bases from J, with 10 bases between. This CDR3 contains 13 residues. The CDR3: CASTDSSSYEQYF. CDR3 coding DNA: TGTGCCAGCACCGACAGTAGCTCCTACGAGCAGTACTTC.

CDR3 protein: CASSFFQEQETQYF. The CDR3 DNA sequence: TGTGCCAGCAGCTTTTTTCAGGAGCAAGAGACCCAGTACTTC. The chain has TRBV7-6 and TRBJ2-5; D gene unclear. Germline V CDR1 and CDR2: SGHVS, FNYEAQ. This CDR3 contains 14 residues. Trimming removed 3 bases at V and 2 bases at J, with 10 bases between.

The rearrangement links TRBV5-1 to TRBJ1-1, with D unresolved. Germline loops: CDR1 SGHRS, CDR2 YFSETQ. Trimming took 0 bases from V and 3 from J, leaving 12 bases between them. The CDR3 has 15 residues. The chain's CDR3 is CASSLGRRLYTEAFF. As DNA, the CDR3 is TGCGCCAGCAGCTTGGGGCGGAGACTCTACACTGAAGCTTTCTTT.

V and J are TRBV24-1 and TRBJ2-5, with 8 nucleotides matching TRBD1. The CDR3 spans 12 residues. The germline V gene encodes CDR1 KGHDR and CDR2 SFDVKD. J lost 5 bases, V lost 5 bases, and 0 bases had no gene match. The CDR3 protein is CATSAGGETQYF. The CDR3 coding sequence is TGTGCCACCAGTGCAGGGGGCGAGACCCAGTACTTC.

CDR3 protein: CASSDLDRGSMYTEAFF. CDR3 coding DNA: TGTGCCAGTTCAGACCTCGACAGGGGCAGTATGTACACTGAAGCTTTCTTT. V usage is TRBV6-2 or TRBV6-3 and J usage is TRBJ1-1; 8 nucleotides agree with TRBD1. Germline CDR1 is MNHEY and CDR2 is SVGEGT. The CDR3 length is 17 residues. J lost 3 bases, V lost 9 bases, and 18 bases had no gene match.